Presented here are 24 T cell receptor beta chains from one specimen sequenced in a study of cytomegalovirus exposure and HLA in healthy donors. The table came from immunoSEQ multiplex PCR; TCRdb's copy has only in-frame clones and leaves some out. The table records 150,000 to 200,000 clones, 84% of them present only once. Sample: PBMCs. These receptors all come from a man younger than 40 in good health and CMV-seropositive.

V gene TRBV28 combines with J gene TRBJ2-7; 7 positions match TRBD1. The germline gives CDR1 MDHEN, CDR2 SYDVKM. Unmatched junction bases numbered 10, after V lost 10 bases and J lost 7 bases. This CDR3 has 12 residues. Written as DNA, the CDR3 is TGTGCCACCACAACAGGGGCTCGTGAGCAGTACTTC. The encoded protein is CATTTGAREQYF.

CDR3 loop: CASSLVANYGYTF. The CDR3 DNA reads TGTGCCAGCAGTTTGGTAGCTAACTATGGCTACACCTTC. The chain carries TRBV27 and TRBJ1-2, with D hard to call. This CDR3 contains 13 residues. Between the trimmed V and J ends, which lost 3 bases and 0 bases, there was a span of 5 bases. CDR1 is MNHEY and CDR2 is SMNVEV in the germline V gene (reference sequence).

The V gene is TRBV5-1, the J gene TRBJ2-6; 7 nucleotides agree with TRBD1. This CDR3 has 18 residues. With 3 bases clipped from V and 2 bases from J, the junction kept 11 bases outside the gene matches. CDR1 is SGHRS, CDR2 YFSETQ, per germline. CDR3 DNA sequence: TGCGCCAGCAGCTCAACCATAAACAGGGGAACTGGGGCCAACGTCCTGACTTTC. Amino acid sequence: CASSSTINRGTGANVLTF.

This chain links TRBV11-3 with TRBJ1-5; D may be TRBD1 (5 bases). The CDR3 consists of 15 residues. The germline V and J ends were trimmed by 1 base and 7 bases, with 14 bases remaining between them. The germline V gene encodes CDR1 SGHNT and CDR2 YENEEA. CDR3 loop: CASSLAAGGAQPQHF. The CDR3 coding sequence is TGTGCCAGCAGCTTAGCCGCCGGTGGGGCCCAGCCCCAGCATTTT.

A single count supports this clone. The chain employs TRBV7-9 and TRBJ1-1, with 7 bases aligning to TRBD1. The CDR3 extends over 15 amino acids. Germline V gives CDR1 SEHNR, CDR2 FQNEAQ (reference sequence). V lost 5 bases to trimming and J lost 4 bases; unmatched junction nucleotides: 10. The CDR3 sequence is CASSILGGLATEAFF. In DNA, the CDR3 is TGTGCCAGCAGCATCCTAGGGGGCCTGGCCACTGAAGCTTTCTTT.

The chain employs TRBV5-1 and TRBJ1-5; 10 bases line up with TRBD1. The CDR3 loop spans 15 amino acids. The germline CDR1 and CDR2 sequences are SGHRS and YFSETQ. Germline trimming cut 4 bases from V and 6 bases from J; bases unmatched to any gene: 7. The CDR3 DNA is TGCGCCAGCAGCGTGGGGACAGGGGAAGTTCAGCCCCAGCATTTT. It is translated as CASSVGTGEVQPQHF.

V and J are TRBV5-4 and TRBJ2-7, with TRBD1 matching 12 bases. Germline V CDR1 and CDR2: SGHNT, YYREEE (reference sequence). The CDR3 is 14 residues long. The ends lost 4 bases at V and 7 bases at J; junction bases unmatched: 6. The CDR3 protein is CASSEGQGAREQYF. As DNA, the CDR3 is TGTGCCAGCAGCGAGGGACAGGGGGCAAGGGAGCAGTACTTC.

V usage is TRBV5-6 and J usage is TRBJ2-7; TRBD1 agrees at 9 bases. The length of the CDR3 is 17 residues. With V trimmed by 1 base and J by 6 bases, 14 bases remained unmatched. The germline V gene encodes CDR1 SGHDT and CDR2 YYEEEE. DNA of the CDR3: TGTGCCAGCAGCTTGTTCGCGGGACAGGGACATTATCGCGAGCAGTACTTC. Its translation is CASSLFAGQGHYREQYF.

The rearrangement joins TRBV15 to TRBJ2-7; 9 nucleotides line up with TRBD1. V was pared by 5 bases and J by 4 bases, with 9 bases of the junction left unmatched. This CDR3 is 15 amino acids long. Germline CDR1 and CDR2: LNHNV and YYDKDF (reference sequence). CDR3 DNA sequence: TGTGCCACCAGCTGGCCGGGACAGGGACCGTACGAGCAGTACTTC. This codes for CATSWPGQGPYEQYF.

The gene calls are TRBV7-2 and TRBJ1-5; tentatively, D is TRBD1 (6 bases). The germline V gene has CDR1 SGHTA and CDR2 FQGNSA. The V gene lost 1 base and the J gene lost 0 bases, with 10 bases spanning the gap. This CDR3 has 16 residues. The CDR3 is CASSLVGGYSNQPQHF. CDR3 DNA: TGTGCCAGCAGCTTAGTTGGGGGCTATAGCAATCAGCCCCAGCATTTT. Full variable domain (rest looked up from reference TRBV7-2 and TRBJ1-5): GAGVSQSPSNKVTEKGKDVELRCDPISGHTALYWYRQSLGQGLEFLIYFQGNSAPDKSGLPSDRFSAERTGGSVSTLTIQRTQQEDSAVYLCASSLVGGYSNQPQHFGDGTRLSIL.

The chain employs TRBV15 and TRBJ2-7; D gene uncertain. Germline CDR1 is LNHNV and CDR2 is YYDKDF (reference sequence). CDR3 length: 14 amino acids. V lost 1 base to trimming and J lost 0 bases, with 7 bases between them. CDR3 bases: TGTGCCACCAGCAGAGCCGGTTACTCCTACGAGCAGTACTTC. This translates into CATSRAGYSYEQYF.

The chain joins TRBV27 to TRBJ2-7; 7 bases align to TRBD2. V trimming: 4 bases; J trimming: 4 bases; junction bases outside the gene matches: 7. The germline CDR1 and CDR2 sequences are MNHEY and SMNVEV (reference sequence). The CDR3 length is 14 residues. CDR3 coding DNA: TGTGCCAGCAGTTCTGCGGGAGAAGGGTACGAGCAGTACTTC. It translates to CASSSAGEGYEQYF.

In DNA form, the CDR3 reads TGTGCCAGCAGTTACGAGCGCAGGGGGACTGAAGCTTTCTTT. This gives the protein CASSYERRGTEAFF. The chain is built from TRBV6-6 and TRBJ1-1; 7 nucleotides align to TRBD1. CDR3 length equals 14 residues. Trimming took 2 bases from V and 5 from J; bases not matched to a gene: 5. The germline gives CDR1 MNHNY, CDR2 SVGAGI (reference sequence).

V usage is TRBV5-4 and J usage is TRBJ2-3; 12 bases fit TRBD2. V trimming: 5 bases; J trimming: 4 bases; junction bases outside the gene matches: 8. Germline V CDR1 and CDR2: SGHNT, YYREEE (reference sequence). The CDR3 contains 16 residues. Written as DNA, the CDR3 is TGTGCCAGCAGACCTCCTAGCGGGAGGGAGGCAGATACGCAGTATTTT. Translated: CASRPPSGREADTQYF.

The chain joins TRBV29-1 to TRBJ2-1, with 7 bases identical to TRBD1. CDR1 and CDR2 from the germline V gene are SQVTM and ANQGSEA. The CDR3 has 14 amino acids. V shed 5 bases, J shed 4 bases, and the junction held 8 bases outside the gene matches. CDR3 residues: CSVSGTAMYNEQFF. CDR3 coding DNA: TGCAGCGTTTCAGGGACAGCAATGTACAATGAGCAGTTCTTC.

The rearrangement joins TRBV19 to TRBJ1-2, with 10 bases fitting TRBD1. V shed 6 bases and J 3 bases; nucleotides not matched to a gene: 4. This CDR3 is 14 amino acids long. Per germline, CDR1 LNHDA and CDR2 SQIVND (reference sequence). The CDR3, as DNA: TGTGCCAGTAGCGAGGACAGGGGGGACTATGGCTACACCTTC. It encodes CASSEDRGDYGYTF. Full variable domain (rest looked up from reference TRBV19 and TRBJ1-2): DGGITQSPKYLFRKEGQNVTLSCEQNLNHDAMYWYRQDPGQGLRLIYYSQIVNDFQKGDIAEGYSVSREKKESFPLTVTSAQKNPTAFYLCASSEDRGDYGYTFGSGTRLTVV.

The chain carries TRBV6-1 and TRBJ2-7; TRBD2 is a possible D gene (6 bases). V was trimmed by 8 bases and J by 1 base, leaving 12 bases between them. The germline V gene has CDR1 MNHNS and CDR2 SASEGT. This CDR3 is built from 13 residues. CDR3 in amino acids: CASLGTPSYEQYF. CDR3 nucleotides: TGTGCCAGCCTCGGGACTCCTTCCTACGAGCAGTACTTC.

The rearrangement joins TRBV27 to TRBJ2-2; D remains ambiguous. Germline V lookup: CDR1 MNHEY, CDR2 SMNVEV (reference sequence). The CDR3 covers 12 residues. V shed 5 bases and J shed 6 bases, with 7 bases lying between them. In DNA, the CDR3 is TGTGCCAGCAGTCTTCTCCCCGGGGAGCTGTTTTTT. Protein: CASSLLPGELFF.

This sequence joins TRBV28 and TRBJ2-7, with 9 bases identical to TRBD2. V lost 6 bases to trimming and J lost 3 bases; unmatched junction nucleotides: 6. The germline gives CDR1 MDHEN, CDR2 SYDVKM. CDR3 length: 14 residues. The CDR3 coding sequence is TGTGCCAGCAGCTTAGCGGGGGCCGGCTACGAGCAGTACTTC. It translates to CASSLAGAGYEQYF.

The CDR3 DNA follows: TGTGCCAGCTCACCAATGGGCCAGGGGAACAATCAGCCCCAGCATTTT. Translating gives CASSPMGQGNNQPQHF. The chain links TRBV18 to TRBJ1-5; the D gene is possibly TRBD1 (6 bases). The germline V and J ends were trimmed by 2 bases and 3 bases, with 14 bases remaining between them. CDR3 length: 16 residues. The germline CDR1 and CDR2 sequences are KGHSH and LQKENI.

The chain joins TRBV20-1 to TRBJ2-3; no definite D call. V gave up 3 bases and J gave up 5 bases, with 6 bases separating them. The germline V gene has CDR1 DFQATT and CDR2 SNEGSKA (reference sequence). The CDR3 is 11 residues long. In DNA, the CDR3 is TGCAGTGCTAGCCGTATAGATACGCAGTATTTT. Residues: CSASRIDTQYF.

J is TRBJ2-1 and V is TRBV6-5; possibly TRBD2 for D (6 bases). This CDR3 contains 14 residues. Per germline, CDR1 MNHEY and CDR2 SVGAGI. V was cut by 6 bases and J by 0 bases, with 9 bases left in between. CDR3 protein: CASRAGNSYNEQFF. The DNA of the CDR3 is TGTGCCAGCAGAGCGGGCAACTCCTACAATGAGCAGTTCTTC.

This rearrangement joins TRBV6-5 to TRBJ2-5; TRBD2 agrees at 8 bases. The V segment lost 1 base and the J segment 4 bases; nucleotides outside the gene matches: 8. Germline V gene lookup returns CDR1 MNHEY and CDR2 SVGAGI. CDR3 length equals 16 residues. CDR3 region: CASSYFEGLAGETQYF. The CDR3 region has the DNA TGTGCCAGCAGTTACTTTGAGGGGCTAGCGGGAGAGACCCAGTACTTC.

V gene TRBV7-2 combines with J gene TRBJ1-5; D is undetermined. CDR1 is SGHTA, CDR2 FQGNSA, per germline. This CDR3 is 16 amino acids long. Trimming shortened V by 6 bases and J by 4 bases, and 19 bases separated the two germline ends. CDR3 protein: CASSSRISNRNQPQHF. CDR3 sequence (DNA): TGTGCCAGCAGTTCCAGGATTAGTAACCGAAATCAGCCCCAGCATTTT.